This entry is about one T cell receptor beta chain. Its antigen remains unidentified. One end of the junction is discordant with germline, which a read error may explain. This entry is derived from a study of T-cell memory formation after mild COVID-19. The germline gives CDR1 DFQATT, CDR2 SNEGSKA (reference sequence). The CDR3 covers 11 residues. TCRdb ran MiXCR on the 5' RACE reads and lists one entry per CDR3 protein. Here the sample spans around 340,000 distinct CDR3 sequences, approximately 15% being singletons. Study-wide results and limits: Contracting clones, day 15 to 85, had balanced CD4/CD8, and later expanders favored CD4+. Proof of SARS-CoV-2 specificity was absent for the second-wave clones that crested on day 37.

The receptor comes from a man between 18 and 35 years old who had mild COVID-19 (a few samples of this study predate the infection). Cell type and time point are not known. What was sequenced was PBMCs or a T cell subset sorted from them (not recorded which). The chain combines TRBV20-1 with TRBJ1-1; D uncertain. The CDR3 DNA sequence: TGCAGTGATAGAGAGAACACTGAAGCTTTCTTT. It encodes CSDRENTEAFF.